These 3 T cell receptor beta chains originate from one sample sequenced in a study of blood T cell repertoires in COVID-19. Method: immunoSEQ multiplex PCR; TCRdb's copy keeps in-frame clones and lacks some. Counted here are under 300,000 clones, around 90% occurring once; the ten biggest clones make up roughly 2%. Sample: PBMCs or T cells enriched from blood (not recorded which). These receptors were obtained from a woman in her sixties in a cohort exposed to, infected with or recovered from COVID-19 (not recorded which).

This clone was seen only once. The chain joins TRBV2 to TRBJ2-7; 7 bases match TRBD2. In germline, CDR1 is SNHLY, CDR2 FYNNEI. The CDR3 loop spans 14 amino acids. The V segment lost 3 bases and the J segment 0 bases; nucleotides outside the gene matches: 2. CDR3 sequence (DNA): TGTGCCAGCAGTGAGTTAGCGGGCTCCTACGAGCAGTACTTC. Amino acids: CASSELAGSYEQYF.

V usage is TRBV11-2 and J usage is TRBJ2-7; D is unresolved. The CDR3 length is 11 residues. Per the germline V gene, CDR1 is SGHAT and CDR2 is FQNNGV. V was pared by 3 bases and J by 9 bases, with 9 bases between. As DNA, the CDR3 is TGTGCCAGCAGCTTCCTCGGAGTGCAGTACTTC. This sequence encodes CASSFLGVQYF.

The chain couples TRBV18 to TRBJ2-7, with 9 bases aligning to TRBD2. CDR1 is KGHSH, CDR2 LQKENI, per germline. V dropped 0 bases and J dropped 4; count of bases not matched to a gene: 4. The CDR3 runs 15 residues. The CDR3 DNA follows: TGTGCCAGCTCACCACCGGTAGCGGGGGCATACGAGCAGTACTTC. This sequence encodes CASSPPVAGAYEQYF.